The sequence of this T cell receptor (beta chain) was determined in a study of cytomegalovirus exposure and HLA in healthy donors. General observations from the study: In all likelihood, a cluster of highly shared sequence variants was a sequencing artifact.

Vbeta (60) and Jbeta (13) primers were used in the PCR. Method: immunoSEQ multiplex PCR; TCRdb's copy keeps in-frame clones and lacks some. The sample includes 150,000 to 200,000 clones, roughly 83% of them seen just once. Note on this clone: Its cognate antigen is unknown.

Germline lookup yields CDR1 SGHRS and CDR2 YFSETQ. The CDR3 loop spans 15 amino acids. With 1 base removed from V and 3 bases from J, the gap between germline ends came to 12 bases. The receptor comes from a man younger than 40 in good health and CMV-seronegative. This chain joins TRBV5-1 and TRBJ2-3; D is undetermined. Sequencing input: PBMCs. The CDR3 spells CASSLPTAVTDTQYF. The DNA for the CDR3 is TGCGCCAGCAGCTTGCCAACAGCAGTAACAGATACGCAGTATTTT.